This note documents a single TCR beta chain sequence. What it recognizes is unknown. The sample is drawn from a study of post-analysis software for immune sequencing data. The overall study: Secondary progressive, relapsing-remitting and progressive-relapsing multiple sclerosis were among the included disease courses.

The CDR3 length is 15 residues. The V end was cut by 3 bases, the J end by 0 bases, with 11 bases between. Germline lookup yields CDR1 LNHDA and CDR2 SQIVND (reference sequence). General study findings and limits: A handful of TRBV segments, including TRBV5-6, TRBV5-1 and TRBV20-1, were more frequent in patients than controls.

The authors incorporated unique molecular identifiers into the TCR beta cDNA libraries. Between about 0.95 and 11 million T cells gave rise to approximately 520,000 cDNA molecules. TCRdb passed the PCR reads through MiXCR, listing each CDR3 protein once. The sample lists 180,000 or so distinct CDR3 sequences, over 25% occurring once. Sequences were obtained from blood. The V call is TRBV19, the J call TRBJ1-1; no definite D call. The sequence derives from a girl aged 2-17 years with multiple sclerosis. In DNA, the CDR3 is TGTGCCAGTAGTATTGGGCGGACCGTGAACACTGAAGCTTTCTTT. Residues: CASSIGRTVNTEAFF.